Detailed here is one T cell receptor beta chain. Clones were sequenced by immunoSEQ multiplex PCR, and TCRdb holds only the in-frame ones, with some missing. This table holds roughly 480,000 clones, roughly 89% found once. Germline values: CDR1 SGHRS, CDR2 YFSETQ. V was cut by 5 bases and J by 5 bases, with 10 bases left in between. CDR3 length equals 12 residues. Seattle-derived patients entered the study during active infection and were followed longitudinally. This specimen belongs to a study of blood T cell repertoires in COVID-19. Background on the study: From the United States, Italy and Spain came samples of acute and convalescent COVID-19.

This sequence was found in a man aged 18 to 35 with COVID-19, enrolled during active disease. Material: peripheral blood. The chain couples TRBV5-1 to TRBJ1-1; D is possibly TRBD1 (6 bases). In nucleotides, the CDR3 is TGCGCCAGCAGACAGGGTTTAACTGAAGCTTTCTTT. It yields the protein CASRQGLTEAFF.